This record looks at one TCR beta chain sequence and its context. The antigen remains undetermined. This sample stems from a study of graft-versus-host responses after intestinal transplantation. Broader study findings: Declines in HvG clones occurring early post-transplant were associated with peak circulating GvH clone levels. Graft-versus-host to host-versus-graft clonal ratios in allografts were high in patients with graft-donor T cell macrochimerism. Some GvH clones appeared in ileal mucosa or blood before recipient bone marrow.

Only in-frame clones appear in the TCRdb table, and some are missing; sequencing was by immunoSEQ multiplex PCR. The sample shows fewer than 30,000 clones, approximately 96% of them seen only once. CDR3 length equals 17 residues. The ends lost 0 bases at V and 3 bases at J; junction bases unmatched: 11. Germline V gene sequence: CDR1 GTSNPN, CDR2 SVGIG (reference sequence). The rearrangement uses TRBV30 and TRBJ1-1; 9 bases line up with TRBD1. The sequence was collected from a human patient who received an intestinal transplant, so some T cells may come from the graft donor. The source was PBMCs, collected 30 days after intestinal transplant. CDR3 nucleotides: TGTGCCTGGAGTGTAAAGGGGACAGGGACCGTACACACTGAAGCTTTCTTT. Translating it yields CAWSVKGTGTVHTEAFF. Looking up the rest from reference TRBV30 and TRBJ1-1 gives the full variable domain: SQTIHQWPATLVQPVGSPLSLECTVEGTSNPNLYWYRQAAGRGLQLLFYSVGIGQISSEVPQNLSASRPQDRQFILSSKKLLLSDSGFYLCAWSVKGTGTVHTEAFFGQGTRLTVV.